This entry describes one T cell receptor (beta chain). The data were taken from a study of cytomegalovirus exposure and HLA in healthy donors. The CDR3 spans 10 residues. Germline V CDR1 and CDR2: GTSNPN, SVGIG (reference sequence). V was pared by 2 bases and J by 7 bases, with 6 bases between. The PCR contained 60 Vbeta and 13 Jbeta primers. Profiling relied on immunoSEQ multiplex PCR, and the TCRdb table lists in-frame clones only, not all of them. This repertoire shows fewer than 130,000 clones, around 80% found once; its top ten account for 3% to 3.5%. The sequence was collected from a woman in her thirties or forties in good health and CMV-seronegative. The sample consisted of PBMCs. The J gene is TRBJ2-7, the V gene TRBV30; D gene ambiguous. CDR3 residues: CAWSKAEQYF. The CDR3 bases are TGTGCCTGGAGTAAAGCAGAGCAGTACTTC.